This record covers a single T cell receptor beta chain. What it binds is unknown. This sample was taken from a study of shared clonotypes between healthy human individuals. Study observations and caveats: The small donor group covered limited genetic and exposure diversity. Larger estimated richness was generally seen in naive subsets than in memory subsets.

The CDR3 covers 15 residues. Germline V lookup: CDR1 MNHNS, CDR2 SASEGT. The ends were cut back, 2 bases at V and 3 bases at J, with 11 bases in the middle. Donors were healthy HIV-negative adults without recent acute infections or vaccinations. Using immunoSEQ multiplex PCR, the repertoire was profiled, and TCRdb retains in-frame clones only, with some absent. The top ten hold roughly 2% of the sample, which has around 700,000 clones, around three quarters seen once. This TCR came from a woman aged 30 to 39 in good health. Sequencing used memory CD4+ T cells sorted from blood. Subset in this sample: CD45RA-negative fraction. V and J are TRBV6-1 and TRBJ2-1; the D is unclear. CDR3 loop: CASSENGNFYNEQFF. The CDR3 nucleotides read TGTGCCAGCAGTGAAAACGGAAACTTCTACAATGAGCAGTTCTTC.